This T cell receptor (beta chain) stems from a study of post-analysis software for immune sequencing data (dated by TCRdb to between 2015 and 2016). General notes on the study: Recorded disease courses included relapsing-remitting, secondary progressive and progressive-relapsing multiple sclerosis, with some patients lacking subtype annotation. A subset of samples was prepared in parallel using single-end sample barcoding, then pooled and co-amplified after Illumina adapter ligation. Patient repertoires were compared against roughly 12 previously published healthy control repertoires from donors aged roughly 6 to 26 years.

TCR beta repertoires were profiled from peripheral blood of about a dozen young patients with multiple sclerosis to demonstrate the VDJtools post-analysis software. The multiple sclerosis patients were children and adolescents ranging in age from 6 to 15 years. Libraries were made using PCR. The data were produced on an Illumina HiSeq 2500. To reduce PCR and sequencing biases, unique molecular identifiers were built into the TCR beta cDNA libraries. Some 500,000 cDNA molecules were obtained for every 1 to 10 million input T cells, so each molecule roughly corresponded to one T cell. Patient libraries were prepared and sequenced with the same protocol used for the earlier healthy control dataset. Within a given batch, samples were prepared together, multiplexed and sequenced on the same HiSeq lane. The source study handled its data this way. MIGEC handled the raw barcoded reads, throwing out single-read molecular identifier groups before consensus assembly and CDR3 extraction. VDJtools was used for post-analysis of the clonotype tables, with diversity normalized by down-sampling every dataset to the smallest sample size. Repertoire overlap clustering matched CDR3 amino acid but not nucleotide sequences to correct batch-related cross-sample contamination. In-frame beta chains were kept once TCRdb had trimmed the public reads at Q25 with fastp and called clones with MiXCR. Duplicate CDR3 protein sequences are folded into a single record with the most common DNA and genes. The V and J calls here are based on TCRdb, not the publication. Across this sample there are 650,000 to 850,000 distinct CDR3 sequences, with around 53% seen only once. Approximately 4.3% of the sample goes to the ten largest clones.

Study-level results and caveats: The multiple sclerosis patient group was slightly younger than the control group. When samples were clustered directly using the F measure, samples prepared in the same batch co-clustered strongly, which prompted a batch-effect correction. Four or five TRBV segments, including TRBV5-6, TRBV5-1 and TRBV20-1, were significantly more frequent in patients than controls. Significantly lower normalized Chao1 diversity was found in multiple sclerosis patients than in controls, suggesting substantial peripheral T-cell clonal expansion.

Points on this clonotype: Its antigen remains undetermined. Base qualities are missing; no much larger clone stands one base away.

Reading from cysteine to phenylalanine, the CDR3 counts 13 amino acids. The retained sequence is limited to the CDR3, 39 bases, with the frame set at the first base. At the junction V is shortened by 4 bases and J by 7 bases; bases outside the gene matches: 6. According to the germline V gene, CDR1 reads SGHDT and CDR2 reads YYEEEE. This TCR derives from a girl under 18 with multiple sclerosis. The rearrangement joined TRBV5-6 to TRBJ1-2; the junction holds 8 bases that match TRBD1. The sample was blood. In nucleotide form, the sequence is TGTGCCAGCAGCCTGGACAGGGATCGTGGCTACACCTTC. Its product reads: CASSLDRDRGYTF. When the CDR3 is completed using the reference TRBV5-6 and TRBJ1-2 genes on either side, the full variable domain is DAGVTQSPTHLIKTRGQQVTLRCSPKSGHDTVSWYQQALGQGPQFIFQYYEEEERQRGNFPDRFSGHQFPNYSSELNVNALLLGDSALYLCASSLDRDRGYTFGSGTRLTVV.